This is a list of T cell receptor beta chains from one sample in a study of early T cells in non-severe SARS-CoV-2 infection. TCRdb itself ran the 5' RACE reads through MiXCR, one entry per CDR3 protein. Of tens of thousands of distinct CDR3 sequences listed, around 12% are singletons. The sample consisted of whole blood, taken at baseline. The receptors come from an adult who was a healthcare worker with PCR-confirmed SARS-CoV-2 infection or an uninfected control (not recorded which). The donor label of this sample is uncertain. Both conserved end residues are trimmed from each CDR3. Clone sizes are given selectively: once, few, many, or a class where the clone is expanded.

>many|TRBV5-6
ASSQTYPLVRSQY
>many|TRBV20-1
SAREDRAGYGYT
>.|TRBV20-1
SARDLTVGNYGYT
>few|TRBV6-6
ASNVGGVSNEQF
>.|TRBV19
ASSLTGQGTGANVLT
>many|TRBV7-3
ASSFDREETQY
>.|TRBV29-1
SVERQARTGELF
>.|TRBV7-2
ASSLGILLSSSGANVLT
>few|TRBV19
ASKLVGENTGELF
>few|TRBV5-1
ASSVGGTGANVLT
>many|TRBV24-1
ATSERVTTDTQY
>few|TRBV12-3/TRBV12-4
ASSPKDRRDQPQH
>few|TRBV29-1
SVEEKNSGVTGTDTQY
>.|TRBV20-1
SANREGSYNSPLH
>many|TRBV7-6
ASSPRVGETQY
>few|TRBV7-6
ASSLGLGAYNEQF
>few|TRBV9
ASSVDNEQF
>.|TRBV7-2
ASSLANQPQH
>.|TRBV18
ASSPGTHTEAF
>.|TRBV29-1
SAAPGRDTQY
>many|TRBV20-1
SVSGGGREETQY
>few|TRBV18
ASSLLDRNYGYT
>few|TRBV6-5
ASTRDRVTDTQY
>few|TRBV4-1
ASSLTQGRDTQY
>few|TRBV6-1
ASSEAPGDRVETQY
>.|TRBV12-3/TRBV12-4
ASSLARPGSGNTIY
>.|TRBV29-1
SVEEGGRTGETQY
>.|TRBV6-4
ASSESWGQGIPDTQY
>.|TRBV3-1
ASSQNRQGDEQF
>.|TRBV7-8
ASSSGTPRETQY
>few|TRBV3-1
ASSQGRGQPQH
>.|TRBV11-2
ASNVRTDGDTQY
>many|TRBV12-3/TRBV12-4
ASSLRLLRGELF
>many|TRBV28
ASSEAGGLIEQF
>few|TRBV20-1
SARDYRGRSSYNEQF
>few|TRBV7-3
ASSLGLGTDTQY
>few|TRBV20-1
SAPRTQGNQPQH